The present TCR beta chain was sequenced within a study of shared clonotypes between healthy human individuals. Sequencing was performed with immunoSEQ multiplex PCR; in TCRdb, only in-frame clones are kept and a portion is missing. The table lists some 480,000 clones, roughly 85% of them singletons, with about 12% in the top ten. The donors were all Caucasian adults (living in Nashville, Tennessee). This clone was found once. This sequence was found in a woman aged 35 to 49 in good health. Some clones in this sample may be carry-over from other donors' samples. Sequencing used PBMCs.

CDR3 amino acids: CASSPPLAENEKLFF. The CDR3 DNA reads TGTGCCAGCTCACCACCGTTGGCGGAGAATGAAAAACTGTTTTTT. V and J are TRBV18 and TRBJ1-4; D unresolved. From germline, CDR1 is KGHSH and CDR2 LQKENI. Trimming shortened V by 0 bases and J by 5 bases, and 10 bases separated the two germline ends. The CDR3 contains 15 residues.